What follows are 17 T cell receptor beta chains derived from one specimen sequenced in a study of blood T cells in healthy people across ages. The use of a sample-barcoded 5' primer and a J-beta primer mix characterized a second PCR of 7 to 11 cycles. Each CDR3 protein is one row after TCRdb ran MiXCR on the 5' RACE reads. The profile covers about 1.6 million distinct CDR3 sequences, with almost 35% appearing a single time and about 10% taken by the ten largest. The sample consisted of blood. These receptors all stem from a woman aged 25 to 45 in good health.

This clonotype was seen a single time. V is TRBV4-1 and J is TRBJ1-4; D remains ambiguous. The CDR3 spans 15 residues. Trimming took off 3 bases at V and 1 base at J, with 9 bases between the two ends. Germline V gene lookup returns CDR1 MGHRA and CDR2 YSYEKL. The CDR3 bases are TGCGCCAGCAGCCATGGCAGGTTAACTAATGAAAAACTGTTTTTT. It yields the protein CASSHGRLTNEKLFF.

This clonotype has at least ten counts. Just one base apart from a much larger clone, this may be a read error. The DNA of the CDR3 is TGCAGGGCTAGGACCCAGGGGGAAGCTTTCTTT. Its translation is CRARTQGEAFF. The chain links TRBV20-1 to TRBJ1-1, with D perhaps matching TRBD1 (6 bases). The length of the CDR3 is 11 residues. CDR1 and CDR2 from the germline V gene are DFQATT and SNEGSKA (reference sequence).

DNA of the CDR3: TGTGCCAGCAGAGGCAACGAGGGACGGATCTATGGCTACACCTTC. Translated: CASRGNEGRIYGYTF. The genes are TRBV28 and TRBJ1-2, with D possibly matching TRBD1 (5 bases). This CDR3 has 15 amino acids. Between the trimmed V and J ends, which lost 6 bases and 4 bases, there was a span of 18 bases. Germline CDR1 and CDR2: MDHEN and SYDVKM.

The sample holds many counts of this clonotype. The chain recombines TRBV4-2 with TRBJ2-7; 9 bases fit TRBD2. This CDR3 contains 15 residues. Germline loops: CDR1 LGHNA, CDR2 YNFKEQ. Germline trimming cut 1 base from V and 5 bases from J; bases unmatched to any gene: 6. The CDR3 nucleotides read TGTGCCAGCAGCCAAGTTGGGCTAGCGGGAAACGAGCAGTACTTC. Its protein is CASSQVGLAGNEQYF.

The V and J genes are TRBV3-1 and TRBJ2-1; a possible D gene is TRBD2 (6 bases). Between the trimmed V and J ends, which lost 0 bases and 6 bases, there was a span of 15 bases. The CDR3 covers 16 residues. CDR1 and CDR2 (germline): LGHDT, YNNKEL (reference sequence). CDR3: CASSQDWPLGGNEQFF. The CDR3 nucleotides are TGTGCCAGCAGCCAAGATTGGCCCCTGGGAGGCAATGAGCAGTTCTTC.

The chain couples TRBV9 to TRBJ2-7; maybe TRBD2 (6 bases). The V gene lost 0 bases and the J gene lost 5 bases, with 12 bases spanning the gap. Germline V gene lookup returns CDR1 SGDLS and CDR2 YYNGEE. The length of the CDR3 is 14 residues. The CDR3 region has the DNA TGTGCCAGCAGCGTAGAGGGACTTAGAGACGAGCAGTACTTC. Translating gives CASSVEGLRDEQYF.

V gene TRBV7-6 combines with J gene TRBJ2-1; D might be TRBD2 (7 bases). V was shortened by 6 bases and J by 4 bases, with 16 bases between the two germline ends. The germline gives CDR1 SGHVS, CDR2 FNYEAQ. This CDR3 comprises 15 residues. CDR3 in amino acids: CASSGGGEEYNEQFF. The CDR3 DNA is TGTGCCAGCAGTGGAGGGGGGGAGGAGTACAATGAGCAGTTCTTC.

This clonotype was seen ten or more times. J is TRBJ2-1 and V is TRBV4-1, with D hard to call. Trimming removed 4 bases at V and 0 bases at J, with 10 bases between. There are 15 residues in the CDR3. Germline V gene data show CDR1 as MGHRA and CDR2 as YSYEKL. CDR3 loop: CASSRGLSSYNEQFF. CDR3 coding DNA: TGCGCCAGCAGCCGCGGATTAAGCTCCTACAATGAGCAGTTCTTC.

The rearrangement uses TRBV20-1 and TRBJ1-2; D gene uncertain. Germline CDR1 reads DFQATT; CDR2 reads SNEGSKA (reference sequence). The V end was cut by 5 bases, the J end by 1 base, with 17 bases between. The CDR3 runs to 15 residues. CDR3 in amino acids: CSAQTEDLLNYGYTF. The CDR3 nucleotides read TGCAGTGCTCAAACCGAGGATCTACTTAACTATGGCTACACCTTC.

The V gene is TRBV4-1, the J gene TRBJ2-5; TRBD2 matches at 10 bases. This CDR3 spans 16 amino acids. Per germline, CDR1 MGHRA and CDR2 YSYEKL. V shed 1 base and J 2 bases; nucleotides not matched to a gene: 4. The CDR3 coding sequence is TGCGCCAGCAGCCAAGGGACTAGCGGAAATCAAGAGACCCAGTACTTC. Translated, it gives CASSQGTSGNQETQYF.

V gene TRBV6-5 combines with J gene TRBJ2-1; a weak D match, TRBD1 (6 bases). Germline V gene sequence: CDR1 MNHEY, CDR2 SVGAGI. The CDR3 has 15 residues. Between the trimmed V and J ends, which lost 4 bases and 4 bases, there was a span of 14 bases. CDR3 nucleotide sequence: TGTGCCAGCAGTTTTACCAGGGGTCGGTACAATGAGCAGTTCTTC. Protein: CASSFTRGRYNEQFF.

A few counts support this clonotype. The chain has TRBV9 and TRBJ2-5, with 12 bases fitting TRBD2. V lost 7 bases and J lost 11; bases outside the gene matches: 9. Germline CDR1 reads SGDLS; CDR2 reads YYNGEE. The CDR3 is made up of 13 amino acids. The CDR3, as DNA: TGTGCCAGCGGACTAGCGGGGCTGGGGGAGCAGTACTTC. As protein: CASGLAGLGEQYF.

V is TRBV2 and J is TRBJ1-2, with 7 positions matching TRBD1. The V gene's germline CDR1 is SNHLY and CDR2 FYNNEI. V lost 6 bases and J lost 2; bases outside the gene matches: 12. The CDR3 consists of 16 residues. CDR3: CASSSQGGRANYGYTF. The CDR3 nucleotides read TGTGCCAGCAGCTCGCAGGGGGGCAGGGCAAACTATGGCTACACCTTC.

The chain couples TRBV6-1 to TRBJ1-2, with 7 bases lining up with TRBD1. The V gene end was trimmed by 5 bases and the J gene end by 6 bases; junction bases not matched to a gene: 15. Germline loops: CDR1 MNHNS, CDR2 SASEGT. The CDR3 consists of 16 residues. CDR3 loop: CASSLTGSPGRDGYTF. CDR3 DNA: TGTGCCAGCAGTTTGACAGGGTCACCTGGAAGAGATGGCTACACCTTC.

The rearrangement joins TRBV20-1 to TRBJ2-1; no clear D. CDR1 is DFQATT and CDR2 is SNEGSKA in the germline V gene (reference sequence). The CDR3 is 14 amino acids. Trimming removed 1 base from V and 4 bases from J, with 11 bases in between. The CDR3 here is CSARVEVAYNEQFF. Here the CDR3 DNA reads TGCAGTGCTAGAGTAGAGGTAGCTTACAATGAGCAGTTCTTC.

There are a few counts of this clonotype. J is TRBJ2-1 and V is TRBV7-2, with 7 nucleotides matching TRBD2. J lost 9 bases, V lost 5 bases, and 7 bases had no gene match. This CDR3 is 13 amino acids long. Germline loops: CDR1 SGHTA, CDR2 FQGNSA. The CDR3 DNA sequence: TGTGCCAGCAGCCCCCTCGGGGAGGGTGAGCAGTTCTTC. Amino acid sequence: CASSPLGEGEQFF. The full variable domain, its missing parts supplied by reference TRBV7-2 and TRBJ2-1, is GAGVSQSPSNKVTEKGKDVELRCDPISGHTALYWYRQSLGQGLEFLIYFQGNSAPDKSGLPSDRFSAERTGGSVSTLTIQRTQQEDSAVYLCASSPLGEGEQFFGPGTRLTVL.

This clonotype was seen repeatedly, ten times or more. V is TRBV29-1 and J is TRBJ2-6, with D perhaps TRBD2 (5 bases). The CDR3 has 17 amino acids. Per the germline V gene, CDR1 is SQVTM and CDR2 is ANQGSEA. V lost 6 bases and J lost 2, with 20 bases in between. DNA for the CDR3: TGCAGCGTGCTGGGCGGGCGCGGCAACCCTGGGGCCAACGTCCTGACTTTC. This encodes CSVLGGRGNPGANVLTF.